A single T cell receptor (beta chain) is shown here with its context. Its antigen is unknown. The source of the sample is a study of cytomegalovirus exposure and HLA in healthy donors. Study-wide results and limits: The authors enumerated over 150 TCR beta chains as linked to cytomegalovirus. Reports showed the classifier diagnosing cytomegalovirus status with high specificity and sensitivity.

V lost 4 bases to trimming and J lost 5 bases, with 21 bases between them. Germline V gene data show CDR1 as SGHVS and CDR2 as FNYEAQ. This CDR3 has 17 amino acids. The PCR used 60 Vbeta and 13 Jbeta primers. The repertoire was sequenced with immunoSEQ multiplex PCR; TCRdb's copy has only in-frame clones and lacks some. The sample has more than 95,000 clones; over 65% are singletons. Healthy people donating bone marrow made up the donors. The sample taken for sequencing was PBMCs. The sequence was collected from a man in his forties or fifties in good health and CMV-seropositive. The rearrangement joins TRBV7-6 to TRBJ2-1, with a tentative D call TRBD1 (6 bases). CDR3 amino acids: CASSSYPQGRNHNEQFF. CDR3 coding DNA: TGTGCCAGCAGCTCTTACCCACAGGGCAGGAATCACAATGAGCAGTTCTTC.